These 21 T cell receptor beta chains were all obtained from the same sample, sequenced in a study of cytomegalovirus exposure and HLA in healthy donors. PCR employed 60 Vbeta and 13 Jbeta primers. Assay used: immunoSEQ multiplex PCR; TCRdb lists only in-frame clones, some missing. The sample consists of roughly 140,000 clones, 80% to 85% of them appearing once. The sample consisted of PBMCs. The receptors were gathered from a female donor in good health and CMV-seronegative.

The chain joins TRBV28 to TRBJ2-7; 7 nucleotides align to TRBD2. The CDR3 covers 14 residues. The V segment lost 7 bases and the J segment 4 bases; nucleotides outside the gene matches: 10. Germline CDR1 and CDR2: MDHEN and SYDVKM. CDR3 DNA: TGTGCCAGCACCCCAGGGAGGGTCGATTACGAGCAGTACTTC. Its translation: CASTPGRVDYEQYF. Variable domain in full (rest from reference TRBV28 and TRBJ2-7): DVKVTQSSRYLVKRTGEKVFLECVQDMDHENMFWYRQDPGLGLRLIYFSYDVKMKEKGDIPEGYSVSREKKERFSLILESASTNQTSMYLCASTPGRVDYEQYFGPGTRLTVT.

This sequence joins TRBV27 and TRBJ1-1, with TRBD1 identical over 7 bases. The CDR3 covers 14 residues. Germline CDR1 reads MNHEY; CDR2 reads SMNVEV (reference sequence). Trimming took 6 bases from V and 0 from J; bases not matched to a gene: 4. The CDR3 region is CASRGGVMNTEAFF. The CDR3 bases are TGTGCCAGCAGAGGGGGCGTCATGAACACTGAAGCTTTCTTT.

V is TRBV30 and J is TRBJ2-7; D uncertain. The CDR3 has 13 residues. Germline V gives CDR1 GTSNPN, CDR2 SVGIG (reference sequence). The ends were cut back, 3 bases at V and 2 bases at J, with 11 bases in the middle. The CDR3 sequence: CAWSGSVPYEQYF. The CDR3 coding sequence is TGTGCCTGGAGCGGAAGCGTCCCCTACGAGCAGTACTTC.

The chain joins TRBV5-6 to TRBJ1-5; 9 bases match TRBD1. This CDR3 contains 15 residues. Trimming cost V 0 bases and J 5 bases; bases outside gene matches: 3. CDR1 and CDR2 (germline): SGHDT, YYEEEE. CDR3 sequence reads: CASSLGTGAHQPQHF. DNA of the CDR3: TGTGCCAGCAGCTTGGGGACAGGGGCACATCAGCCCCAGCATTTT.

The chain uses TRBV28 and TRBJ2-5; weak D call: TRBD1 (6 bases). From germline, CDR1 is MDHEN and CDR2 SYDVKM. The V end lost 6 bases, the J end lost 1 base, and 12 bases lay between the germline ends. The CDR3 has 14 residues. The CDR3 sequence: CASSHGTSQETQYF. CDR3 bases: TGTGCCAGCAGCCATGGGACAAGCCAAGAGACCCAGTACTTC.

This clone was counted only a few times. The chain uses TRBV7-8 and TRBJ2-1; the D gene is possibly TRBD2 (6 bases). CDR1 and CDR2 from the germline V gene are SGHVS and FQNEAQ. The V gene lost 2 bases and the J gene lost 10 bases, with 12 bases spanning the gap. The CDR3 is 13 residues long. CDR3 in amino acids: CASSLNGEEEQFF. The DNA of the CDR3 is TGTGCCAGCAGCTTAAATGGGGAGGAGGAGCAGTTCTTC. Filled out from reference TRBV7-8 and TRBJ2-1, the complete variable domain reads GAGVSQSPRYKVAKRGQDVALRCDPISGHVSLFWYQQALGQGPEFLTYFQNEAQLDKSGLPSDRFFAERPEGSVSTLKIQRTQQEDSAVYLCASSLNGEEEQFFGPGTRLTVL.

This clone was detected only a few times. This chain connects TRBV6-4 to TRBJ2-2; 8 positions match TRBD1. This CDR3 is built from 15 residues. After removal of 2 bases from V and 1 base from J, the junction contained 0 bases not matched to a gene. CDR1 and CDR2 from the germline V gene are MRHNA and SNTAGT. The CDR3 nucleotides are TGTGCCAGCAGTGACGGGACAGGGAACACCGGGGAGCTGTTTTTT. Encoded protein: CASSDGTGNTGELFF.

This clone was picked up a small number of times. The V call is TRBV6-5, the J call TRBJ2-5, with 10 bases lining up with TRBD2. V was pared by 6 bases and J by 5 bases, with 9 bases of the junction left unmatched. This CDR3 has 15 amino acids. Germline V CDR1 and CDR2: MNHEY, SVGAGI. Here the CDR3 reads CASRGAGGSRETQYF. CDR3 DNA sequence: TGTGCCAGCAGGGGAGCGGGAGGGTCCAGGGAGACCCAGTACTTC.

The gene calls are TRBV7-9 and TRBJ2-7, with TRBD2 matching 11 bases. Germline loops: CDR1 SEHNR, CDR2 FQNEAQ (reference sequence). Losses at the gene ends were 5 bases for V and 3 bases for J; bases not matched to a gene: 3. This CDR3 has 14 residues. The CDR3 sequence is CASSMTSGIYEQYF. The CDR3 DNA reads TGTGCCAGCAGCATGACTAGCGGGATCTACGAGCAGTACTTC. Drawing the rest from reference TRBV7-9 and TRBJ2-7, the complete variable domain is DTGVSQNPRHKITKRGQNVTFRCDPISEHNRLYWYRQTLGQGPEFLTYFQNEAQLEKSRLLSDRFSAERPKGSFSTLEIQRTEQGDSAMYLCASSMTSGIYEQYFGPGTRLTVT.

CDR3 loop: CASSEQNPSRPQHF. The CDR3 DNA reads TGTGCCAGCAGTGAACAAAACCCCTCTAGGCCCCAGCATTTT. The chain recombines TRBV2 with TRBJ1-5; no clear D gene. V lost 2 bases, J lost 9 bases, and 14 bases lay in between. Per the germline V gene, CDR1 is SNHLY and CDR2 is FYNNEI. CDR3 length equals 14 residues.

The chain links TRBV15 to TRBJ2-3; D is ambiguous. Deletions cut 0 bases from V and 4 bases from J, with 8 bases between. The CDR3 has 14 amino acids. Germline V gives CDR1 LNHNV, CDR2 YYDKDF (reference sequence). CDR3 nucleotide sequence: TGTGCCACCAGCAGAGATCTAGTCCCAGATACGCAGTATTTT. Its translation: CATSRDLVPDTQYF.

This clone was seen a single time. The chain combines TRBV4-1 with TRBJ2-7, with TRBD1 as a possible D gene (5 bases). Germline CDR1 reads MGHRA; CDR2 reads YSYEKL. The ends were cut back, 4 bases at V and 3 bases at J, with 10 bases in the middle. The CDR3 runs to 13 residues. Written as DNA, the CDR3 is TGCGCCAGCAGCCCAACTCAGGGCTACGAGCAGTACTTC. Translation gives CASSPTQGYEQYF.

The chain joins TRBV7-9 to TRBJ2-7; D is ambiguous. Trimming stripped 1 base from V and 3 bases from J, with 10 bases between. The CDR3 runs to 14 residues. Per germline, CDR1 SEHNR and CDR2 FQNEAQ (reference sequence). CDR3 bases: TGTGCCAGCAGCTTAGGAGTAGCAAACTACGAGCAGTACTTC. It translates to CASSLGVANYEQYF.

The V call is TRBV15, the J call TRBJ1-5; weak D call: TRBD1 (6 bases). Trimming cost V 4 bases and J 3 bases, with 10 bases left between them. This CDR3 comprises 14 residues. Germline V CDR1 and CDR2: LNHNV, YYDKDF (reference sequence). Here the CDR3 DNA reads TGTGCCACCAGCAACCGGACAGCCAATCAGCCCCAGCATTTT. Translating gives CATSNRTANQPQHF.

V usage is TRBV11-2 and J usage is TRBJ2-1; 9 bases align to TRBD2. This CDR3 spans 15 amino acids. Unmatched junction bases numbered 4, after V lost 3 bases and J lost 4 bases. The germline V gene has CDR1 SGHAT and CDR2 FQNNGV. The chain's CDR3 is CASSFTTSGYNEQFF. The CDR3 DNA follows: TGTGCCAGCAGCTTTACGACTAGCGGATACAATGAGCAGTTCTTC.

A single count supports this clone. CDR3 nucleotides: TGTGCCTGGAGGCCCTGGGGGGTCTCCTACGAGCAGTACGTC. The encoded protein is CAWRPWGVSYEQYV. The rearrangement joins TRBV30 to TRBJ2-7, with D maybe TRBD2 (6 bases). V lost 3 bases and J 0 bases, leaving 12 bases between the germline ends. This CDR3 has 14 amino acids. CDR1 and CDR2 from the germline V gene are GTSNPN and SVGIG (reference sequence).

This chain links TRBV15 with TRBJ2-7, with a tentative D call TRBD1 (5 bases). CDR1 is LNHNV and CDR2 is YYDKDF in the germline V gene (reference sequence). V shed 3 bases and J shed 5 bases, with 17 bases lying between them. The CDR3 totals 15 residues. In DNA, the CDR3 is TGTGCCACCAGCAGGTCAGGGTCCTTTTCGGACGAGCAGTACTTC. It encodes CATSRSGSFSDEQYF.

J is TRBJ1-5 and V is TRBV5-8; TRBD1 aligns across 9 bases. This CDR3 contains 14 residues. The germline V gene has CDR1 SGHTS and CDR2 YDEGEE. The V gene end was trimmed by 2 bases and the J gene end by 7 bases; junction bases not matched to a gene: 4. CDR3 sequence reads: CASSLRQGGQPQHF. The CDR3 DNA follows: TGTGCCAGCAGCTTAAGACAGGGGGGGCAGCCCCAGCATTTT.

CDR3 region: CASSPTGGGNQPQHF. In nucleotides, the CDR3 is TGTGCCAGCAGTCCGACAGGGGGTGGCAATCAGCCCCAGCATTTT. V and J are TRBV28 and TRBJ1-5; 9 bases line up with TRBD1. The V gene end was trimmed by 5 bases and the J gene end by 2 bases; junction bases not matched to a gene: 4. CDR1 and CDR2 from the germline V gene are MDHEN and SYDVKM. The CDR3 runs to 15 residues.

This clone was counted between two and nine times. V usage is TRBV10-2 and J usage is TRBJ2-2; 7 bases are a match to TRBD1. The length of the CDR3 is 11 residues. The junction had 1 base not matched to a gene; V was cut back by 10 bases and J by 5 bases. Germline CDR1 WSHSY, CDR2 SAAADI. CDR3 sequence (DNA): TGCGCCATACAGGGGACCGGGGAGCTGTTTTTT. Its protein product is CAIQGTGELFF.

Of note for this clone: Other DNA sequences in this specimen translate into the identical CDR3. This chain uses TRBV25-1 with TRBJ1-1; D is uncertain. In germline, CDR1 is MGHDK, CDR2 SYGVNS. The CDR3 loop spans 15 amino acids. V lost 3 bases, J lost 3 bases, and 14 bases lay in between. In DNA form, the CDR3 reads TGTGCCAGCAGTGAGCCAGGAATGGGAGACACTGAAGCTTTCTTT. Protein: CASSEPGMGDTEAFF.